Listed below are T cell receptor beta chains from one sample, sequenced in a study of CD8 T cells in Susac syndrome. TCRdb fed the immunoSEQ multiplex PCR reads into MiXCR, producing one record per CDR3 protein. The sample holds hundreds of thousands of distinct CDR3 sequences, approximately 85% seen once. The sequencing sample was made of CD8+ T cells from PBMCs. The origin of the receptors is a human donor with multiple sclerosis. Each CDR3 is given with its conserved first and last residue. A D gene is named only where the DNA matches it firmly. Clone size is not always given. Where it is, it says once, few, many or a class for expanded clones.

TRBV5-6	-	TRBJ2-1	-	CASTGGGYNEQFF	TGTGCCAGCACCGGGGGCGGCTACAATGAGCAGTTCTTC
TRBV27	-	TRBJ2-7	-	CASSPSGLLSYEQYF	TGTGCCAGCAGTCCGTCGGGACTCCTCTCCTACGAGCAGTACTTC
TRBV28	TRBD1	TRBJ1-5	-	CASSPGQESDQPQHF	TGTGCCAGCAGCCCGGGACAGGAGTCAGATCAGCCCCAGCATTTT
TRBV6-2/TRBV6-3	TRBD2	TRBJ2-3	few	CASSYMREGTDTQYF	TGTGCCAGCAGTTACATGCGGGAGGGCACAGATACGCAGTATTTT
TRBV5-1	TRBD2	TRBJ2-1	-	CASSPGLAGGPGTNEQFF	TGCGCCAGCAGCCCCGGACTAGCGGGAGGGCCAGGGACCAATGAGCAGTTCTTC
TRBV7-2	TRBD2	TRBJ2-7	-	CASRGGLAGYEQYF	TGTGCCAGCAGAGGGGGACTAGCGGGGTACGAGCAGTACTTC
TRBV4-1	-	TRBJ2-5	few	CASSQDGGWVWETQYF	TGCGCCAGCAGCCAAGATGGGGGATGGGTATGGGAGACCCAGTACTTC
TRBV7-9	TRBD2	TRBJ2-7	-	CASSPTSGITYEQYF	TGTGCCAGCAGCCCGACTAGCGGGATAACCTACGAGCAGTACTTC
TRBV28	-	TRBJ1-5	-	CASGNQPQHF	TGTGCCAGCGGCAATCAGCCCCAGCATTTT
TRBV7-6	-	TRBJ2-7	-	CASSLGLENGEQYF	TGTGCCAGCAGCTTAGGACTAGAAAATGGCGAGCAGTACTTC
TRBV7-2	-	TRBJ2-7	-	CASSFVPTYEQYF	TGTGCCAGCAGCTTCGTCCCTACCTACGAGCAGTACTTC
TRBV12-5	-	TRBJ1-1	-	CASGLSGTEAFF	TGTGCTAGTGGTTTAAGCGGCACTGAAGCTTTCTTT
TRBV20-1	TRBD2	TRBJ2-7	-	CSARDSGTSVHEQYF	TGCAGTGCTAGAGATTCCGGGACTAGCGTCCACGAGCAGTACTTC
TRBV19	TRBD1	TRBJ1-2	-	CASSIGTGVDYGYTF	TGTGCCAGTAGTATCGGGACAGGGGTCGATTATGGCTACACCTTC
TRBV7-9	-	TRBJ1-1	-	CASSLGSSEAFF	TGTGCCAGCAGCTTAGGTTCCTCTGAAGCTTTCTTT
TRBV27	-	TRBJ2-7	-	CASSLYGQLTYEQYF	TGTGCCAGCAGTTTATACGGGCAGCTAACCTACGAGCAGTACTTC
TRBV4-3	TRBD2	TRBJ2-1	-	CASSLYPLAGGPPAEQFF	TGCGCCAGCAGCCTCTACCCTCTAGCGGGAGGGCCCCCGGCTGAGCAGTTCTTC
TRBV2	-	TRBJ2-7	-	CALRRRGQEQYF	TGTGCCCTAAGAAGGAGGGGACAAGAGCAGTACTTC
TRBV20-1	TRBD2	TRBJ2-2	-	CSARDGTSAANTGELFF	TGCAGTGCTAGAGATGGGACTAGCGCCGCGAACACCGGGGAGCTGTTTTTT
TRBV4-3	TRBD2	TRBJ2-1	-	CASSQDEGLGGRAYEQFF	TGCGCCAGCAGCCAAGACGAGGGGCTAGGCGGGAGGGCCTATGAGCAGTTCTTC
TRBV29-1	TRBD2	TRBJ2-1	-	CSVASGRLYNEQFF	TGCAGCGTAGCTAGCGGGAGGCTTTACAATGAGCAGTTCTTC
TRBV20-1	TRBD1	TRBJ2-7	-	CSARRRGPSYEQYF	TGCAGTGCTAGAAGAAGGGGGCCCTCCTACGAGCAGTACTTC
TRBV23-1	TRBD1	TRBJ1-1	-	CASETQGQGSLMNTEAFF	TGCGCCAGCGAGACTCAGGGACAGGGGTCTCTCATGAACACTGAAGCTTTCTTT
TRBV6-2/TRBV6-3	TRBD2	TRBJ2-7	-	CASSPLADSYEQYF	TGTGCCAGCAGTCCCCTAGCGGACTCCTACGAGCAGTACTTC
TRBV30	TRBD2	TRBJ2-7	-	CAWSVQAGSSYEQYF	TGTGCCTGGAGTGTACAAGCGGGAAGCTCCTACGAGCAGTACTTC
TRBV28	-	TRBJ1-2	-	CASSLSNSYPSYGYTF	TGTGCCAGCAGTTTATCTAACAGTTACCCCTCATATGGCTACACCTTC
TRBV6-2/TRBV6-3	TRBD2	TRBJ2-1	-	CASSFVASGLAEKGNEQFF	TGTGCCAGCAGTTTCGTGGCTTCGGGACTAGCGGAAAAGGGCAATGAGCAGTTCTTC
TRBV29-1	TRBD2	TRBJ2-1	-	CSVEGLDGNEQFF	TGCAGCGTCGAGGGACTAGATGGGAATGAGCAGTTCTTC
TRBV2	TRBD2	TRBJ2-7	-	CASSPLAGETDEQYF	TGTGCCAGCAGTCCTCTAGCGGGAGAAACGGACGAGCAGTACTTC
TRBV30	TRBD2	TRBJ2-7	-	CAWSVSPRLAGFEQYF	TGTGCCTGGAGTGTATCGCCTAGACTAGCGGGATTCGAGCAGTACTTC
TRBV12-3/TRBV12-4	TRBD1	TRBJ2-2	-	CASSLAPSGGWNTGELFF	TGTGCCAGCAGTTTAGCCCCCTCAGGGGGCTGGAACACCGGGGAGCTGTTTTTT
TRBV27	TRBD2	TRBJ2-1	-	CASMRASGRTEQFF	TGTGCCAGCATGAGAGCCAGCGGGAGGACTGAGCAGTTCTTC
TRBV11-3	-	TRBJ2-1	-	CASSEAQGYRNEQFF	TGTGCCAGCAGCGAAGCACAGGGATATCGCAATGAGCAGTTCTTC
TRBV10-1	-	TRBJ2-1	-	CASNDIWENEQFF	TGCGCCAGCAATGATATTTGGGAGAATGAGCAGTTCTTC
TRBV27	TRBD2	TRBJ2-2	-	CASSLLVAGGTGELFF	TGTGCCAGCAGTTTACTGGTAGCGGGAGGCACCGGGGAGCTGTTTTTT
TRBV6-5	-	TRBJ1-1	-	CASSYGTEAFF	TGTGCCAGCAGTTACGGAACTGAAGCTTTCTTT
TRBV5-4	-	TRBJ2-7	few	CASSLAVVPGDEQYF	TGTGCCAGCAGCTTGGCGGTGGTCCCCGGGGACGAGCAGTACTTC
TRBV25-1	TRBD1	TRBJ2-7	-	CASSPMTGAYEQYF	TGTGCCAGCAGTCCAATGACAGGGGCCTACGAGCAGTACTTC
TRBV24-1	-	TRBJ2-3	-	CAIGHRLKTYF	TGTGCCATCGGCCACCGCCTTAAAACGTATTTT